The 22 T cell receptor beta chains below were found in one sample sequenced in a study of T cell repertoires in aging, cancer and after chemotherapy (dated by TCRdb to about 2019). TCRdb names Illumina MiSeq as the instrument used. Multiplex touch-down PCR with a mixed TRB-A/B primer pool was used to amplify rearranged TRB sequences covering the V, D and J segments. TCRdb took the public reads, trimmed them with fastp at Q25, ran MiXCR for clone calling and kept in-frame beta chains. Every distinct CDR3 protein forms one entry, paired with its most common genes and DNA. The sample data list 2,000 to 2,500 distinct CDR3 sequences, and under 30% of these were observed just once. Together, the top ten hold about 12% of the sample. Genomic DNA extracted from peripheral blood, rather than sorted cells or RNA, was used as the source for amplification of TCR beta rearrangements. Input material: blood. Every receptor here comes from a human donor in good health.

This clonotype is judged medium-sized (0.01 to 0.1%). The J gene is TRBJ1-5, the V gene TRBV27, with 9 positions matching TRBD1. The V and J ends lost 6 bases and 6 bases, in that order; junction bases with no gene match: 9. The CDR3 extends over 15 amino acids. Germline lookup yields CDR1 MNHEY and CDR2 SMNVEV (reference sequence). CDR3 region: CASSRQGGSSQPQHF. Written as DNA, the CDR3 is TGTGCCAGCAGCCGACAGGGGGGTAGTAGTCAGCCCCAGCATTTT.

This clonotype ranks as medium-sized. The gene calls are TRBV10-3 and TRBJ2-2, with D possibly TRBD2 on 5 matching bases. This CDR3 region has 12 residues. The germline CDR1 and CDR2 sequences are ENHRY and SYGVKD. Trimming cost V 9 bases and J 7 bases, with 12 bases left between them. CDR3 coding DNA: TGTGCCATGGCCCCGGGGATCGGGGAGCTGTTTTTT. Amino acid sequence: CAMAPGIGELFF.

Within the sample, this clonotype is medium-sized. The chain couples TRBV6-2 or TRBV6-3 to TRBJ1-2, with TRBD1 as a possible D gene (6 bases). The CDR3 consists of 17 residues. Germline CDR1 reads MNHEY; CDR2 reads SVGEGT. Trimming cost V 6 bases and J 3 bases, with 23 bases left between them. CDR3 DNA sequence: TGTGCCAGCAGACAGTCCGCTCAGACAGGCAATCACTATGGCTACACCTTC. Protein sequence: CASRQSAQTGNHYGYTF.

A note on this clonotype: The limits of the CDR3 on the DNA are not certain, so only TCRdb's listed CDR3 is given. The chain has TRBV12-3 or TRBV12-4 and TRBJ1-2; TRBD1, the table's D call, was not compared with the DNA. With termini counted, the CDR3 has 23 amino acids. This CDR3 is CASRFQETQYFGGRGLDRYGYTF.

V usage is TRBV5-1 and J usage is TRBJ2-5; 15 bases line up with TRBD2. Germline-derived CDR1 and CDR2 are SGHRS and YFSETQ. The CDR3 covers 17 residues. V lost 4 bases to trimming and J lost 4 bases; unmatched junction nucleotides: 8. In DNA form, the CDR3 reads TGCGCCAGCAGCGTTGGGACTAGCGGGGGGTCCGGAGAGACCCAGTACTTC. The encoded protein is CASSVGTSGGSGETQYF.

This clonotype is categorized as medium-sized. This rearrangement joins TRBV24-1 to TRBJ2-3; 7 nucleotides match TRBD1. V lost 1 base to trimming and J lost 8 bases; unmatched junction nucleotides: 8. The germline CDR1 and CDR2 sequences are KGHDR and SFDVKD. The CDR3 has 15 residues. The CDR3, as DNA: TGTGCCACCAGTGATTTTAAGGGGGCATCGGGTACGCAGTATTTT. Translation: CATSDFKGASGTQYF.

This clonotype is labeled as medium-sized. V gene TRBV12-3 or TRBV12-4 combines with J gene TRBJ2-3, with TRBD2 matching over 9 bases. The CDR3 sequence is 14 residues long. J was trimmed by 1 base and V by 6 bases; bases with no gene match: 2. CDR3 sequence (DNA): TGTGCCAGCAGCCCTAGCGGGGGCACAGATACGCAGTATTTT. It encodes CASSPSGGTDTQYF.

Relative to its sample, this clonotype is medium-sized. The chain has TRBV24-1 and TRBJ2-5; D possibly matches TRBD1 or TRBD2 (5 bases each). The CDR3 is 12 amino acids. V lost 10 bases and J lost 5, with 13 bases in between. Germline assignment: CDR1 KGHDR and CDR2 SFDVKD. CDR3 region: CATSRGPETQYF. The CDR3 DNA follows: TGTGCCACGTCTCGGGGACCGGAGACCCAGTACTTC.

This clonotype qualifies as large. V usage is TRBV29-1 and J usage is TRBJ2-4; D possibly corresponds to TRBD2 (6 bases). Germline lookup yields CDR1 SQVTM and CDR2 ANQGSEA. V gave up 6 bases and J gave up 12 bases, with 18 bases separating them. CDR3 length equals 12 residues. The CDR3 protein is CSVTTGEVAQYF. In DNA form, the CDR3 reads TGCAGCGTAACAACCGGGGAGGTAGCTCAGTACTTC.

The V call is TRBV5-1, the J call TRBJ2-5, with unresolved D. V gave up 3 bases and J gave up 0 bases, with 12 bases separating them. CDR1 is SGHRS, CDR2 YFSETQ, per germline. The CDR3 contains 15 residues. The CDR3 DNA sequence: TGCGCCAGCAGCTCCGTGGGTGACCACCAAGAGACCCAGTACTTC. It specifies CASSSVGDHQETQYF.

This clonotype has just a few counts. The rearrangement links TRBV5-6 to TRBJ2-1; no reliable D call. V dropped 4 bases and J dropped 0 bases, with 5 bases sitting between them. The germline V gene encodes CDR1 SGHDT and CDR2 YYEEEE. This CDR3 is built from 13 residues. CDR3 sequence: CASSRSSYNEQFF. The CDR3 DNA follows: TGTGCCAGCAGCCGGAGCTCCTACAATGAGCAGTTCTTC.

The chain uses TRBV7-2 and TRBJ2-7, with TRBD2 identical over 13 bases. V shed 5 bases and J 3 bases; nucleotides not matched to a gene: 7. CDR1 is SGHTA, CDR2 FQGNSA, per germline. The CDR3 contains 16 residues. The CDR3 region has the DNA TGTGCCAGCAGCCCGGGACTAGCGGGGACTGGCTACGAGCAGTACTTC. Encoded protein: CASSPGLAGTGYEQYF.

The chain links TRBV20-1 to TRBJ2-4, with 7 bases aligning to TRBD2. This CDR3 has 12 amino acids. The V gene's germline CDR1 is DFQATT and CDR2 SNEGSKA (reference sequence). J gave up 8 bases and V 2 bases, and 3 bases lay outside the gene matches. The CDR3 coding sequence is TGCAGTGCTAGAAGCGGGGCTGACATTCAGTACTTC. Protein: CSARSGADIQYF.

This clonotype was counted only a few times. The chain couples TRBV20-1 to TRBJ1-1; D remains ambiguous. The CDR3 length is 11 residues. The V gene lost 3 bases and the J gene lost 6 bases, with 8 bases spanning the gap. Per germline, CDR1 DFQATT and CDR2 SNEGSKA (reference sequence). Here the CDR3 DNA reads TGCAGTGCTAGGATGACCGCTGAAGCTTTCTTT. It yields the protein CSARMTAEAFF.

V gene TRBV5-6 combines with J gene TRBJ2-3; D tentatively reads TRBD1 or TRBD2 (5 bases each). Trimming stripped 7 bases from V and 5 bases from J, with 17 bases between. This CDR3 is 14 amino acids long. Germline CDR1 is SGHDT and CDR2 is YYEEEE. The chain's CDR3 is CASRRDLEGDTQYF. As DNA, the CDR3 is TGTGCCAGCCGCCGGGACCTAGAGGGAGATACGCAGTATTTT.

By its share, this clonotype is medium-sized. The rearrangement uses TRBV12-3 or TRBV12-4 and TRBJ2-5, with D tentatively TRBD2 (6 bases). This CDR3 is 13 amino acids long. V was clipped by 4 bases and J by 3 bases, with 9 bases between them. The CDR3 protein is CASSWRDEETQYF. The DNA for the CDR3 is TGTGCCAGCAGTTGGCGGGACGAAGAGACCCAGTACTTC.

In this sample, this clonotype turned up a few times. The chain employs TRBV20-1 and TRBJ2-1, with 9 bases that match TRBD1. The CDR3 contains 13 residues. V lost 8 bases and J lost 3; bases outside the gene matches: 5. In germline, CDR1 is DFQATT, CDR2 SNEGSKA (reference sequence). For the CDR3, the DNA is TGCAGTCCCCGGACAGGGGACTACAATGAGCAGTTCTTC. It codes for CSPRTGDYNEQFF.

By sample share, this clonotype is medium-sized. This chain links TRBV5-8 with TRBJ1-2, with D tentatively TRBD1 (5 bases). The CDR3 runs to 16 residues. The V gene lost 0 bases and the J gene lost 0 bases, with 12 bases spanning the gap. The germline gives CDR1 SGHTS, CDR2 YDEGEE. CDR3 in DNA: TGTGCCAGCAGCTTGGGGGGCGCGAGGGCTAACTATGGCTACACCTTC. Residues: CASSLGGARANYGYTF. The whole variable domain, remainder taken from reference TRBV5-8 and TRBJ1-2, is EAGVTQSPTHLIKTRGQQATLRCSPISGHTSVYWYQQALGLGLQFLLWYDEGEERNRGNFPPRFSGRQFPNYSSELNVNALELEDSALYLCASSLGGARANYGYTFGSGTRLTVV.

By frequency in the sample, this clonotype is large. This rearrangement joins TRBV15 to TRBJ1-4; 7 bases are shared with TRBD1. The germline CDR1 and CDR2 sequences are LNHNV and YYDKDF (reference sequence). Trimming took 3 bases from V and 7 from J; bases not matched to a gene: 8. This CDR3 spans 15 amino acids. CDR3 DNA sequence: TGTGCCACCAGCAGCGAGGGGGCGATGTTTGAAAAACTGTTTTTT. Translated: CATSSEGAMFEKLFF. Based on the CDR3 plus reference TRBV15 and TRBJ1-4, the full variable domain is DAMVIQNPRYQVTQFGKPVTLSCSQTLNHNVMYWYQQKSSQAPKLLFHYYDKDFNNEADTPDNFQSRRPNTSFCFLDIRSPGLGDTAMYLCATSSEGAMFEKLFFGSGTQLSVL.

This clonotype was detected only a few times. This sequence joins TRBV5-1 and TRBJ2-5; D possibly matches TRBD1 or TRBD2 (6 bases each). There are 17 residues in the CDR3. Germline V CDR1 and CDR2: SGHRS, YFSETQ. V shed 0 bases and J shed 1 base, with 16 bases lying between them. CDR3 residues: CASSLGGASRSQETQYF. DNA for the CDR3: TGCGCCAGCAGCTTGGGGGGGGCGAGTAGGTCCCAAGAGACCCAGTACTTC.

This clonotype has more than one count but fewer than ten. V gene TRBV6-5 combines with J gene TRBJ1-1; TRBD1 matches at 7 bases. CDR1 is MNHEY, CDR2 SVGAGI, per germline. CDR3 length equals 14 residues. J lost 6 bases, V lost 5 bases, and 9 bases had no gene match. The chain's CDR3 is CASSNRDRVPEAFF. CDR3 DNA sequence: TGTGCCAGCAGTAACCGGGACAGAGTGCCTGAAGCTTTCTTT.

CDR3 in amino acids: CASSQGGAGRADTQYF. CDR3 sequence (DNA): TGCGCCAGCAGCCAAGGAGGAGCGGGGAGGGCAGATACGCAGTATTTT. The J gene is TRBJ2-3, the V gene TRBV4-1; TRBD2 matches 7 bases. CDR1 and CDR2 (germline): MGHRA, YSYEKL. This CDR3 has 16 residues. Trimming cost V 1 base and J 4 bases; bases outside gene matches: 8.